What follows is one T cell receptor (beta chain) and its context. The antigen is undetermined. Method: immunoSEQ multiplex PCR; TCRdb's copy keeps in-frame clones and lacks some. The sample carries roughly 280,000 clones, just over 85% recorded once. This sample stems from a study of cytomegalovirus exposure and HLA in healthy donors. Study-level points and caveats: The tendency of first-cohort TCR clusters to co-occur in the 120 validation repertoires was identified by a subsequent analysis. The study designated 150 or so TCR beta chains cytomegalovirus-associated. As was reported, the classifier diagnosed cytomegalovirus status with high specificity and sensitivity.

CDR1 is MNHEY, CDR2 SMNVEV, per germline (reference sequence). The CDR3 spans 13 residues. The J segment lost 7 bases and the V segment lost 8 bases, leaving 6 bases of the junction unmatched. The sequenced sample consisted of PBMCs. This rearrangement joins TRBV27 to TRBJ1-5, with 9 nucleotides matching TRBD1. The sequence came from a woman in her late teens or twenties in good health and CMV-seronegative. This CDR3 reads CASGDRAGQPQHF. The CDR3 region has the DNA TGTGCCAGCGGGGACAGGGCAGGGCAGCCCCAGCATTTT.